The clone carrying this T cell receptor beta chain was counted a few times. This entry belongs to a study of T-cell memory formation after mild COVID-19. In the study overall: There were largely donor-specific TCR clusters.

MiXCR, applied by TCRdb to the 5' RACE reads, yields one record per CDR3 protein. The data show roughly 110,000 distinct CDR3 sequences, about a fifth seen once. In germline, CDR1 is MDHEN, CDR2 SYDVKM. V trimming: 3 bases; J trimming: 5 bases; junction bases outside the gene matches: 3. This CDR3 is built from 15 residues. The TCR sequence derives from a young man who had mild COVID-19 (a few samples of this study predate the infection). Cell type and time point are not known. The chain couples TRBV28 to TRBJ1-5; 11 bases align to TRBD1. The sample consisted of PBMCs or a T cell subset sorted from them (not recorded which). The CDR3, as DNA: TGTGCCAGCAGTTTCGGGACAGGGGGGGATCAGCCCCAGCATTTT. It encodes CASSFGTGGDQPQHF.